This T cell receptor (beta chain) was identified during a study of CD4 T cells in relation to SARS-CoV-2 and coronaviruses. Study overall: TCR beta CDR3s were sequenced after approximately ten-day antigen culture of PBMCs. Whole-study findings and limits: SARS-CoV-2-driven expansion was significantly weaker in crossreactive than monoreactive clones. Roughly 69% of donors had memory CD4+ clonotypes crossrecognizing SARS-CoV-2 and common cold coronavirus spike.

J gave up 0 bases and V 6 bases, and 10 bases lay outside the gene matches. Germline V gives CDR1 SGHRS, CDR2 YFSETQ. This CDR3 has 17 amino acids. Concerning this clone: The antigen remains undetermined.

The table came from immunoSEQ multiplex PCR; TCRdb's copy has only in-frame clones and leaves some out. The sample lists about 24,000 clones, around 76% occurring once. Unexposed donor CD4+ T cells date from 2011-2018, before the COVID-19 pandemic. Isolation of CD4+ T cells took place after approximately 11 days in culture. Unexposed-donor CD4+ T cells were probed with SARS-CoV-2 S/N and four cold-coronavirus spikes, cells permitting. Sequencing input: CD4+ T cells from PBMCs, cultured in vitro. The chain employs TRBV5-1 and TRBJ2-1; 9 bases line up with TRBD1. This clonotype was obtained from a human donor in good health. The CDR3 region has the DNA TGCGCCAGCAATGGACAGGGGAGACTAAGCTCCTACAATGAGCAGTTCTTC. Amino acids: CASNGQGRLSSYNEQFF.